This T cell receptor beta chain was sequenced for a study of cytomegalovirus exposure and HLA in healthy donors. Study findings and constraints: Earlier findings revealed that most TCR beta V segments proved productive either about 87% or about 30% of the time. A later analysis found common viral pathogens apparently linked to several of the most significant clusters.

To note about this clone: Its antigen is undetermined.

Germline V lookup: CDR1 SGHAT, CDR2 FQNNGV. The trim removed 5 bases at V and 3 bases at J, leaving 15 bases unmatched. The CDR3 covers 17 residues. The primer mix had 60 Vbeta and 13 Jbeta primers. Libraries were prepared by immunoSEQ multiplex PCR; TCRdb keeps only in-frame clonotypes and omits some of them. The sample has under 150,000 clones; approximately 80% are singletons. What was sequenced was PBMCs. The receptor was isolated from a man in his fifties or sixties in good health and CMV-seronegative. This sequence joins TRBV11-2 and TRBJ1-2; TRBD1 matches at 7 bases. The CDR3: CASSPINPQQGHYGYTF. The CDR3 nucleotides read TGTGCCAGCAGCCCCATAAATCCCCAACAGGGGCACTATGGCTACACCTTC.